The 24 T cell receptor beta chains given below trace back to one sample, sequenced in a study of CD8 T cells in ankylosing spondylitis. TCRdb redid the calling of the 5' RACE reads with MiXCR, one entry per CDR3 protein. This repertoire shows roughly 190,000 distinct CDR3 sequences, more than 10% found once; its top ten account for about 15%. Material for sequencing was blood, either unsorted or a sorted T cell fraction (not recorded which). The origin of the receptors is a male donor with ankylosing spondylitis or in good health (not recorded which).

This clonotype occurred a few times. The chain couples TRBV5-1 to TRBJ2-7, with a weak D call TRBD2 (6 bases). This CDR3 is 15 amino acids long. Per the germline V gene, CDR1 is SGHRS and CDR2 is YFSETQ. The V and J ends lost 2 bases and 2 bases respectively, with 14 bases between them. The DNA for the CDR3 is TGCGCCAGCAGCTTCGGTCAGGGACTTACCTACGAGCAGTACTTC. Translated, it gives CASSFGQGLTYEQYF.

This clonotype was counted ten times or more. The gene calls are TRBV5-1 and TRBJ2-1; possibly TRBD2 for D (5 bases). The germline V gene has CDR1 SGHRS and CDR2 YFSETQ. This CDR3 comprises 14 residues. The ends were cut back, 2 bases at V and 3 bases at J, with 9 bases in the middle. The CDR3 nucleotides are TGCGCCAGCAGCTTTGAGGGTTTCTACAATGAGCAGTTCTTC. Amino acid sequence: CASSFEGFYNEQFF.

This clonotype has only a few counts. The chain employs TRBV5-1 and TRBJ2-1, with 10 bases fitting TRBD2. Trimming cost V 2 bases and J 2 bases; bases outside gene matches: 10. The CDR3 spans 18 residues. Looked up from germline, CDR1 is SGHRS and CDR2 is YFSETQ. The CDR3 DNA reads as TGCGCCAGCAGCTTCACAAGCGGGAGGGCCTTGCCCTACAATGAGCAGTTCTTC. Its protein product is CASSFTSGRALPYNEQFF.

This clonotype was observed at least ten times. This rearrangement joins TRBV29-1 to TRBJ2-7; D is uncertain. Trimming pared 0 bases from V and 6 bases from J, leaving 9 bases between. Germline CDR1 is SQVTM and CDR2 is ANQGSEA. CDR3 length equals 12 residues. As DNA, the CDR3 is TGCAGCGTTGAAGATGTCCCCTCCGAGCAGTACTTC. This sequence encodes CSVEDVPSEQYF.

This chain links TRBV20-1 with TRBJ1-6, with D maybe TRBD1 (5 bases). V lost 0 bases and J lost 11, with 14 bases in between. CDR3 length: 14 residues. Germline V lookup: CDR1 DFQATT, CDR2 SNEGSKA (reference sequence). The CDR3 DNA follows: TGCAGTGCTAGAGATCCCGGGGGAAGGACACCCCTCCACTTT. Protein: CSARDPGGRTPLHF.

This clonotype was observed a handful of times. This chain links TRBV4-1 with TRBJ1-5; D unresolved. There are 13 residues in the CDR3. Trimming removed 1 base at V and 3 bases at J, with 4 bases between. CDR1 MGHRA and CDR2 YSYEKL come from the germline V gene. The CDR3 protein is CASSQAYNQPQHF. The CDR3 DNA reads as TGCGCCAGCAGCCAAGCCTACAATCAGCCCCAGCATTTT.

V and J are TRBV19 and TRBJ2-1; 12 bases are a match to TRBD2. V gave up 5 bases and J gave up 4 bases; unmatched junction bases: 6. The CDR3 covers 16 residues. Germline CDR1 is LNHDA and CDR2 is SQIVND (reference sequence). In DNA form, the CDR3 reads TGTGCCAGTAGTCCCCCAGGACTAGCGGGGTACAATGAGCAGTTCTTC. Translating gives CASSPPGLAGYNEQFF.

This chain links TRBV27 with TRBJ1-2; TRBD1 agrees at 11 bases. V dropped 5 bases and J dropped 5; count of bases not matched to a gene: 10. In germline, CDR1 is MNHEY, CDR2 SMNVEV (reference sequence). The CDR3 extends over 16 amino acids. The CDR3 nucleotides are TGTGCCAGCAGTCCAACCGGGACAGGGGGTTTTTATGGCTACACCTTC. Translated, it gives CASSPTGTGGFYGYTF.

This clonotype turned up a few times. CDR3 bases: TGCAGTGCACCGGGACGGCTAGCCAAAAACATTCAGTACTTC. It translates to CSAPGRLAKNIQYF. V and J are TRBV20-1 and TRBJ2-4; D may match TRBD1 or TRBD2 (5 bases each). CDR1 is DFQATT and CDR2 is SNEGSKA in the germline V gene (reference sequence). V was clipped by 6 bases and J by 0 bases, with 12 bases between them. The CDR3 contains 14 residues.

CDR3 in DNA: TGTGCCAGCGGCTATATGACTAGCCCCTATGAGCAGTTCTTC. It translates to CASGYMTSPYEQFF. The J gene is TRBJ2-1, the V gene TRBV7-2, with TRBD2 identical over 7 bases. Germline-derived CDR1 and CDR2 are SGHTA and FQGNSA. Trimming took 8 bases from V and 8 from J; bases not matched to a gene: 12. CDR3 length equals 14 residues.

In this sample, this clonotype turned up a few times. V usage is TRBV12-3 or TRBV12-4 and J usage is TRBJ2-2; D is uncertain. The germline V and J ends were trimmed by 7 bases and 1 base, with 16 bases remaining between them. This CDR3 has 16 amino acids. Written as DNA, the CDR3 is TGTGCCAGCAAGGACGTTCTTAGAGGGAACACCGGGGAGCTGTTTTTT. Protein: CASKDVLRGNTGELFF.

V usage is TRBV5-1 and J usage is TRBJ2-7; D call uncertain. Germline V gene lookup returns CDR1 SGHRS and CDR2 YFSETQ. V was trimmed by 0 bases and J by 2 bases, leaving 9 bases between them. The CDR3 is made up of 14 amino acids. The CDR3 loop is CASSLAPETYEQYF. Here the CDR3 DNA reads TGCGCCAGCAGCTTGGCTCCAGAGACCTACGAGCAGTACTTC.

This clonotype was counted a few times. The chain combines TRBV7-6 with TRBJ2-1; 7 nucleotides match TRBD2. CDR3 length equals 14 residues. Trimming at V came to 4 bases and at J to 5 bases, leaving 5 bases not matched to a gene. Germline loops: CDR1 SGHVS, CDR2 FNYEAQ. CDR3 loop: CASSWGGRNNEQFF. CDR3 sequence (DNA): TGTGCCAGCAGCTGGGGGGGGAGAAACAATGAGCAGTTCTTC.

This chain's CDR3 is CSVRDSAYEQYF. The CDR3 DNA sequence: TGCAGCGTCCGGGACAGTGCCTACGAGCAGTACTTC. This chain connects TRBV29-1 to TRBJ2-7; TRBD1 agrees at 7 bases. Germline V CDR1 and CDR2: SQVTM, ANQGSEA. V trimming: 6 bases; J trimming: 2 bases; junction bases outside the gene matches: 4. The CDR3 extends over 12 amino acids.

This clonotype occurred a few times. The V gene is TRBV20-1, the J gene TRBJ1-2; no clear D gene. There are 12 residues in the CDR3. Germline V CDR1 and CDR2: DFQATT, SNEGSKA (reference sequence). Trimming shortened V by 3 bases and J by 8 bases, and 13 bases separated the two germline ends. The CDR3 loop reads CSASPQFGGYTF. CDR3 coding DNA: TGCAGTGCTAGTCCACAGTTCGGCGGCTACACCTTC.

The chain is built from TRBV11-2 and TRBJ2-1; D not resolved. The CDR3 is 15 amino acids. Germline CDR1 SGHAT, CDR2 FQNNGV. The V and J ends lost 7 bases and 0 bases respectively, with 13 bases between them. CDR3 protein: CASTPGAVSYNEQFF. The CDR3 DNA reads as TGTGCCAGCACCCCTGGCGCGGTCTCCTACAATGAGCAGTTCTTC.

This clonotype was observed a few times. This chain uses TRBV14 with TRBJ2-2; no reliable D call. This CDR3 has 13 amino acids. V was shortened by 1 base and J by 4 bases, with 4 bases between the two germline ends. Germline-derived CDR1 and CDR2 are SGHDN and FVKESK. The CDR3 protein is CASSQAATGELFF. The CDR3 DNA reads TGTGCCAGCAGCCAAGCGGCCACCGGGGAGCTGTTTTTT.

The chain recombines TRBV5-6 with TRBJ2-1, with 8 bases lining up with TRBD2. V lost 3 bases to trimming and J lost 15 bases; unmatched junction nucleotides: 8. CDR3 size: 12 residues. Per the germline V gene, CDR1 is SGHDT and CDR2 is YYEEEE. The CDR3 bases are TGTGCCAGCAGCTGGAGCGGGGGACAAGGGTTCTTC. Protein: CASSWSGGQGFF.

This clonotype occurred a few times. The chain combines TRBV12-5 with TRBJ2-7; D possibly uses TRBD1 or TRBD2 (7 bases each). This CDR3 contains 16 residues. V was pared by 6 bases and J by 4 bases, with 22 bases between. Germline V CDR1 and CDR2: LGHNT, FRNRAP. This chain's CDR3 is CASGMGGTALEYEQYF. CDR3 nucleotides: TGTGCTAGTGGCATGGGGGGGACAGCTTTAGAGTACGAGCAGTACTTC.

The chain combines TRBV12-3 or TRBV12-4 with TRBJ1-1; a weak D match, TRBD1 (5 bases). Trimming took off 4 bases at V and 2 bases at J, with 11 bases between the two ends. The CDR3 has 14 residues. The CDR3 spells CASSSFDRNTEAFF. The DNA of the CDR3 is TGTGCCAGCAGTTCATTCGACAGAAACACTGAAGCTTTCTTT.

The gene calls are TRBV5-6 and TRBJ2-3, with 7 positions matching TRBD2. V lost 4 bases, J lost 5 bases, and 7 bases stayed unmatched. Germline V CDR1 and CDR2: SGHDT, YYEEEE. This CDR3 comprises 14 residues. DNA for the CDR3: TGTGCCAGCAGCCTCGGGGGGTCCCTAGATACGCAGTATTTT. Amino acids: CASSLGGSLDTQYF.

This clonotype was counted a few times. The gene calls are TRBV7-8 and TRBJ1-5, with D tentatively TRBD1 (5 bases). The CDR3 loop spans 18 amino acids. V lost 0 bases and J 0 bases, leaving 15 bases between the germline ends. The V gene's germline CDR1 is SGHVS and CDR2 FQNEAQ. CDR3 bases: TGTGCCAGCAGCTTAGCGCCGGGGCTCGTCGATAGCAATCAGCCCCAGCATTTT. As protein: CASSLAPGLVDSNQPQHF.

This rearrangement joins TRBV29-1 to TRBJ2-1; unclear D gene. The germline gives CDR1 SQVTM, CDR2 ANQGSEA. V dropped 0 bases and J dropped 6 bases, with 6 bases sitting between them. The CDR3 consists of 12 residues. DNA of the CDR3: TGCAGCGTTGAAGATGGTCTCAATGAGCAGTTCTTC. The encoded protein is CSVEDGLNEQFF.

V is TRBV6-1 and J is TRBJ2-3; a possible D gene is TRBD2 (7 bases). CDR3 size: 16 residues. Germline CDR1 and CDR2: MNHNS and SASEGT. The V end was cut by 6 bases, the J end by 3 bases, with 19 bases between. CDR3 DNA sequence: TGTGCCAGCAGCTCCGGGGGGCCGGGGATTACAGATACGCAGTATTTT. Residues: CASSSGGPGITDTQYF.